This TCR beta chain was sequenced during a study of CD8+ T cells in alopecia areata. Study context: Treated patients received oral tofacitinib, 5 to 10 mg twice daily.

The CDR3 length is 15 residues. Germline V gene lookup returns CDR1 GTSNPN and CDR2 SVGIG (reference sequence). Between the trimmed V and J ends, which lost 0 bases and 1 base, there was a span of 12 bases. Regarding treatment: oral pan-JAK inhibitor, 5-10 mg twice daily. RNA extraction and reverse transcription yielded cDNA as sequencing template. This table comes from immunoSEQ multiplex PCR, and its TCRdb copy is limited to in-frame clones, with some not included. The sample includes 210,000 or so clones, more than 55% of them seen just once. The V and J genes are TRBV30 and TRBJ1-2, with D perhaps TRBD1 (5 bases). This clonotype was sampled from a human donor with alopecia areata. This specimen was CD4+ T cells sorted from blood, taken around week 44, from a patient treated with tofacitinib. CDR3 DNA sequence: TGTGCCTGGAGTGTAGGGGACCCCTATAACTATGGCTACACCTTC. Protein product: CAWSVGDPYNYGYTF.